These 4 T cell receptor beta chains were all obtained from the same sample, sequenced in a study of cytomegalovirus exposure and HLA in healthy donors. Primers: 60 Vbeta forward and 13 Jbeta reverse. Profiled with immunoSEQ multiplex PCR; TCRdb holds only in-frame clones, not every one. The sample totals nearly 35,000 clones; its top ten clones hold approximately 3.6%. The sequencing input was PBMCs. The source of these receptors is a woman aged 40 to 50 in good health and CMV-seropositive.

The CDR3 loop reads CASSLLGGWLAFF. In DNA form, the CDR3 reads TGTGCCAGCAGTTTACTCGGGGGGTGGCTAGCTTTCTTT. The genes are TRBV28 and TRBJ1-1; the D gene is possibly TRBD1 (5 bases). Trimming cost V 2 bases and J 10 bases, with 14 bases left between them. Germline V lookup: CDR1 MDHEN, CDR2 SYDVKM. The length of the CDR3 is 13 residues. Filled out from reference TRBV28 and TRBJ1-1, the complete variable domain reads DVKVTQSSRYLVKRTGEKVFLECVQDMDHENMFWYRQDPGLGLRLIYFSYDVKMKEKGDIPEGYSVSREKKERFSLILESASTNQTSMYLCASSLLGGWLAFFGQGTRLTVV.

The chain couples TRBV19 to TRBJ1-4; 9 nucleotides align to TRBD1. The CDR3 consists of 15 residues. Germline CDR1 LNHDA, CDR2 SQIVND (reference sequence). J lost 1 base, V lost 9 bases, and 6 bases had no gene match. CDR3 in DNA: TGTGCCAGCGGGACAGGGTATCAAACTAATGAAAAACTGTTTTTT. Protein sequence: CASGTGYQTNEKLFF.

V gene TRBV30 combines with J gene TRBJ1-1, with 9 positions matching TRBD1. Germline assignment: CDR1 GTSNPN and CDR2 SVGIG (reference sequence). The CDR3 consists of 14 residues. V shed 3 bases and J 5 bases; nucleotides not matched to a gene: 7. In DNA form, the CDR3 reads TGTGCCTGGAGCCTAGACAGGGGGGATACTGAAGCTTTCTTT. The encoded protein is CAWSLDRGDTEAFF. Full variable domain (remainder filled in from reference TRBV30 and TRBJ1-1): SQTIHQWPATLVQPVGSPLSLECTVEGTSNPNLYWYRQAAGRGLQLLFYSVGIGQISSEVPQNLSASRPQDRQFILSSKKLLLSDSGFYLCAWSLDRGDTEAFFGQGTRLTVV.

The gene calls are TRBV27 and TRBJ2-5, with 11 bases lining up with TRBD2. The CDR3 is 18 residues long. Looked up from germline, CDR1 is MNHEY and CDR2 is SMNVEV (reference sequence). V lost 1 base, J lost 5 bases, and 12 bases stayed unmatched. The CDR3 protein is CASSLYSPGLAVGETQYF. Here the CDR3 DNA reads TGTGCCAGCAGTTTATACTCACCGGGACTAGCGGTCGGGGAGACCCAGTACTTC.